This paragraph reports one TCR beta chain. Across 24 US areas, participants ranged in age from 18 to 89 years. Donors were grouped by their self-reported clinical history. Two negative PCRs, clearance, or symptom resolution had been documented for recovered Cohort 3 donors. The data belong to a study of blood T cell repertoires in COVID-19. Clones were sequenced by immunoSEQ multiplex PCR, and TCRdb holds only the in-frame ones, with some missing. Here the sample spans some 200,000 clones, 89% being singletons. Germline V lookup: CDR1 MGHDK, CDR2 SYGVNS. Trimming pared 4 bases from V and 6 bases from J, leaving 15 bases between. This CDR3 region has 14 residues.

The chain employs TRBV25-1 and TRBJ1-2; no definite D call. The source material was PBMCs or T cells enriched from blood (not recorded which). The receptor was derived from a young woman who had recovered from COVID-19. The CDR3 loop is CASSVSTVAHGYTF. The DNA of the CDR3 is TGTGCCAGCAGTGTCTCCACAGTGGCCCATGGCTACACCTTC.